Listed here are 3 T cell receptor beta chains from one sample, sequenced in a study of T cell responses to AZD1222 COVID-19 vaccine (dated by TCRdb to the early 2020s). The time point tag for this specimen amounts to: about 28 days (+/-7) after the second vaccine dose. The library was built by means of the immunoSEQ multiplex PCR assay. What TCRdb holds here is the immuneACCESS table cut down to in-frame rearrangements. Part of the clones is not present; checked against another copy, under half of the missing clones reflect an unresolved V gene, and the others are unexplained. This sample gives about 130,000 clones in total; approximately 90% of them show up just once. The ten largest clones add up to around 1% of the sample. This specimen consisted of peripheral blood, obtained 28 days after the second AZD1222 dose. The origin of the receptors is an adult who received the AZD1222 COVID-19 vaccine.

The J gene is TRBJ2-3, the V gene TRBV5-1; D unresolved. Between the trimmed V and J ends, which lost 4 bases and 2 bases, there was a span of 17 bases. Germline loops: CDR1 SGHRS, CDR2 YFSETQ. The CDR3 has 16 amino acids. CDR3 sequence (DNA): TGCGCCAGCAGCGTTCCTATGACCAGAGTCACAGATACGCAGTATTTT. Its translation: CASSVPMTRVTDTQYF.

The chain employs TRBV2 and TRBJ2-1; D unresolved. Germline CDR1 and CDR2: SNHLY and FYNNEI. The CDR3 is made up of 11 amino acids. V dropped 5 bases and J dropped 7 bases, with 6 bases sitting between them. CDR3 DNA: TGTGCCAGCAGTCTCATGAATGAGCAGTTCTTC. It encodes CASSLMNEQFF.

This clone was seen more than once but under ten times. V is TRBV7-9 and J is TRBJ1-2; the D gene is possibly TRBD1 (5 bases). With 0 bases removed from V and 5 bases from J, the gap between germline ends came to 19 bases. Germline CDR1 reads SEHNR; CDR2 reads FQNEAQ (reference sequence). The length of the CDR3 is 17 residues. The DNA of the CDR3 is TGTGCCAGCAGCTTAGCGAGCTCATGGAATGGGGGATATGGCTACACCTTC. Its protein is CASSLASSWNGGYGYTF.